These 27 T cell receptor beta chains share one sample of origin, sequenced in a study of T cell responses to AZD1222 COVID-19 vaccine. Some clones are missing from TCRdb's copy, which holds only in-frame ones; the method was immunoSEQ multiplex PCR. The sample holds 90,000 to 120,000 clones; more than 75% are singletons and the top ten take less than 25%. The sample here was peripheral blood, taken on day 0 of AZD1222 vaccination. Receptors were obtained from an adult in good health.

The rearrangement uses TRBV4-1 and TRBJ1-5, with D hard to call. Germline CDR1 and CDR2: MGHRA and YSYEKL. This CDR3 contains 13 residues. The V end lost 0 bases, the J end lost 6 bases, and 6 bases lay between the germline ends. As DNA, the CDR3 is TGCGCCAGCAGCCAAGATTTGCGTCAGCCCCAGCATTTT. Its translation: CASSQDLRQPQHF.

The rearrangement joins TRBV27 to TRBJ1-1; TRBD1 aligns across 8 bases. The junction had 14 bases not matched to a gene; V was cut back by 5 bases and J by 3 bases. The CDR3 consists of 17 residues. The V gene's germline CDR1 is MNHEY and CDR2 SMNVEV (reference sequence). The CDR3: CASSRSGTGFGDTEAFF. The CDR3 DNA reads TGTGCCAGCAGTCGCTCCGGGACAGGATTTGGGGACACTGAAGCTTTCTTT.

As regards this clone: A junction end diverges from the germline sequence, so it may reflect a read error. The chain is built from TRBV19 and TRBJ1-2; TRBD1 is a possible D gene (5 bases). CDR1 and CDR2 (germline): LNHDA, SQIVND (reference sequence). The CDR3 sequence is 14 residues long. The CDR3 bases are TGTGCCAGTAGTGTAGAAGGGACCAACTATGGCTACACCTTC. This encodes CASSVEGTNYGYTF.

The chain links TRBV7-3 to TRBJ2-2; D is undetermined. CDR3 length: 14 residues. Germline CDR1 SGHTA, CDR2 FQGTGA. V was trimmed by 0 bases and J by 4 bases, leaving 6 bases between them. CDR3 in amino acids: CASSLTSGTGELFF. The CDR3 bases are TGTGCCAGCAGCTTAACTTCGGGCACCGGGGAGCTGTTTTTT. The full variable domain, with the rest looked up from reference TRBV7-3 and TRBJ2-2, is GAGVSQTPSNKVTEKGKYVELRCDPISGHTALYWYRQSLGQGPEFLIYFQGTGAADDSGLPNDRFFAVRPEGSVSTLKIQRTERGDSAVYLCASSLTSGTGELFFGEGSRLTVL.

V gene TRBV7-9 combines with J gene TRBJ1-5; D gene ambiguous. Germline V lookup: CDR1 SEHNR, CDR2 FQNEAQ (reference sequence). V shed 3 bases and J shed 9 bases, with 9 bases lying between them. The length of the CDR3 is 12 residues. The CDR3 DNA follows: TGTGCCAGCAGCTTTGATACTGGGCCCCAGCATTTT. It specifies CASSFDTGPQHF.

The J gene is TRBJ2-3, the V gene TRBV7-7; D not resolved. The V gene lost 5 bases and the J gene lost 2 bases, with 8 bases spanning the gap. This CDR3 spans 13 amino acids. The V gene's germline CDR1 is SSHAT and CDR2 FNYEAQ (reference sequence). The CDR3 DNA follows: TGTGCCAGCAGCGAAAGAGTCACAGATACGCAGTATTTT. It is translated as CASSERVTDTQYF.

The gene calls are TRBV15 and TRBJ1-2; unclear D gene. Deletions cut 0 bases from V and 3 bases from J, with 8 bases between. The CDR3 has 14 residues. The germline gives CDR1 LNHNV, CDR2 YYDKDF (reference sequence). CDR3 amino acids: CATSRDKADYGYTF. For the CDR3, the DNA is TGTGCCACCAGCAGAGATAAGGCAGACTATGGCTACACCTTC.

J is TRBJ2-1 and V is TRBV7-2, with D unresolved. CDR1 and CDR2 (germline): SGHTA, FQGNSA. The V gene lost 3 bases and the J gene lost 0 bases, with 6 bases spanning the gap. This CDR3 is built from 14 residues. The CDR3 here is CASSLTLSYNEQFF. CDR3 coding DNA: TGTGCCAGCAGCTTGACACTCTCCTACAATGAGCAGTTCTTC.

The chain combines TRBV7-8 with TRBJ1-6, with a possible D match to TRBD1 (6 bases). With 1 base removed from V and 6 bases from J, the gap between germline ends came to 16 bases. The CDR3 sequence is 17 residues long. Germline V gene lookup returns CDR1 SGHVS and CDR2 FQNEAQ. CDR3 sequence reads: CASSLVGGGRSNSPLHF. Written as DNA, the CDR3 is TGTGCCAGCAGCTTAGTGGGGGGGGGCCGCAGTAATTCACCCCTCCACTTT.

The rearrangement links TRBV19 to TRBJ2-2; perhaps TRBD1 as D (5 bases). CDR1 is LNHDA and CDR2 is SQIVND in the germline V gene (reference sequence). CDR3 size: 13 residues. V lost 6 bases and J lost 9, with 14 bases in between. The chain's CDR3 is CASRGQGERELFF. DNA for the CDR3: TGTGCCAGTAGAGGGCAGGGCGAAAGGGAGCTGTTTTTT.

This clone came up once. CDR3 in amino acids: CASSPQGGSNQPQHF. In DNA, the CDR3 is TGTGCCAGCAGCCCACAGGGAGGAAGCAATCAGCCCCAGCATTTT. J is TRBJ1-5 and V is TRBV11-2, with D maybe TRBD1 (6 bases). CDR1 and CDR2 (germline): SGHAT, FQNNGV. This CDR3 spans 15 amino acids. The V end lost 5 bases, the J end lost 1 base, and 12 bases lay between the germline ends.

The V and J genes are TRBV5-6 and TRBJ2-7; the match to TRBD2 covers 11 bases. Looked up from germline, CDR1 is SGHDT and CDR2 is YYEEEE. The CDR3 extends over 14 amino acids. The J segment lost 6 bases and the V segment lost 2 bases, leaving 4 bases of the junction unmatched. This chain's CDR3 is CASSFGLAGGEQYF. For the CDR3, the DNA is TGTGCCAGCAGCTTTGGGCTAGCGGGGGGCGAGCAGTACTTC.

The rearrangement uses TRBV3-1 (or the pseudogene TRBV3-2) and TRBJ1-5; D is uncertain. V gave up 5 bases and J gave up 3 bases, with 8 bases separating them. The CDR3 length is 13 residues. In germline, CDR1 is LGHDT, CDR2 YNNKEL (reference sequence). The CDR3 sequence is CASSAGYNQPQHF. CDR3 DNA sequence: TGTGCCAGCAGCGCAGGTTACAATCAGCCCCAGCATTTT.

The gene calls are TRBV29-1 and TRBJ2-7; D call uncertain. CDR3 length equals 13 residues. Germline loops: CDR1 SQVTM, CDR2 ANQGSEA. Trimming removed 5 bases at V and 1 base at J, with 12 bases between. For the CDR3, the DNA is TGCAGCGTTCTAACGGGCCGATCCTACGAGCAGTACTTC. Its translation: CSVLTGRSYEQYF.

J is TRBJ1-6 and V is TRBV7-6, with D uncertain. In germline, CDR1 is SGHVS, CDR2 FNYEAQ. The CDR3 has 13 residues. V was shortened by 1 base and J by 9 bases, with 7 bases between the two germline ends. The CDR3 is CASSLEAVSPLHF. CDR3 nucleotide sequence: TGTGCCAGCAGCTTAGAGGCAGTTTCACCCCTCCACTTT.

The V call is TRBV19, the J call TRBJ2-7, with D hard to call. The CDR3 covers 13 residues. The germline V gene encodes CDR1 LNHDA and CDR2 SQIVND (reference sequence). V dropped 3 bases and J dropped 1 base, with 7 bases sitting between them. DNA for the CDR3: TGTGCCAGTAGTATTACAGTATCCTACGAGCAGTACTTC. It yields the protein CASSITVSYEQYF. Based on the CDR3 plus reference TRBV19 and TRBJ2-7, the full variable domain is DGGITQSPKYLFRKEGQNVTLSCEQNLNHDAMYWYRQDPGQGLRLIYYSQIVNDFQKGDIAEGYSVSREKKESFPLTVTSAQKNPTAFYLCASSITVSYEQYFGPGTRLTVT.

The count of this clone is one. CDR3: CASSQGDISNYGYTF. The CDR3 bases are TGTGCCAGCAGCCAAGGGGACATCTCTAACTATGGCTACACCTTC. The chain combines TRBV16 with TRBJ1-2; tentative D call: TRBD1 (6 bases). Looked up from germline, CDR1 is KGHSY and CDR2 is FQNENV. The CDR3 is 15 amino acids. Trimming took off 2 bases at V and 0 bases at J, with 10 bases between the two ends.

This chain uses TRBV4-2 with TRBJ1-6; the D gene is possibly TRBD1 (6 bases). In germline, CDR1 is LGHNA, CDR2 YNFKEQ. Trimming stripped 2 bases from V and 5 bases from J, with 10 bases between. This CDR3 spans 15 amino acids. The CDR3 DNA reads as TGTGCCAGCAGCCAACACAACAGGGATAATTCACCCCTCCACTTT. This translates into CASSQHNRDNSPLHF.

V gene TRBV7-2 combines with J gene TRBJ2-3; no reliable D call. CDR3 length: 13 amino acids. The germline V and J ends were trimmed by 2 bases and 5 bases, with 8 bases remaining between them. The V gene's germline CDR1 is SGHTA and CDR2 FQGNSA. The CDR3 DNA sequence: TGTGCCAGCAGCTTACCCCTTGGAGATACGCAGTATTTT. Residues: CASSLPLGDTQYF.

The V call is TRBV20-1, the J call TRBJ1-1; a weak D match, TRBD1 (5 bases). Trimming left V 3 bases short and J 8 bases short, with 13 bases between. Germline values: CDR1 DFQATT, CDR2 SNEGSKA (reference sequence). This CDR3 has 12 amino acids. Here the CDR3 DNA reads TGCAGTGCTAGTGACGGCCGGGACGAAGCTTTCTTT. It codes for CSASDGRDEAFF.

The V and J genes are TRBV7-9 and TRBJ1-1, with unresolved D. The CDR3 totals 14 residues. Germline V lookup: CDR1 SEHNR, CDR2 FQNEAQ (reference sequence). Trimming pared 5 bases from V and 4 bases from J, leaving 14 bases between. Written as DNA, the CDR3 is TGTGCCAGCAGCCTCGGAACGGCGGGCACTGAAGCTTTCTTT. Translating it yields CASSLGTAGTEAFF. Full variable domain (outside the CDR3, taken from reference TRBV7-9 and TRBJ1-1): DTGVSQNPRHKITKRGQNVTFRCDPISEHNRLYWYRQTLGQGPEFLTYFQNEAQLEKSRLLSDRFSAERPKGSFSTLEIQRTEQGDSAMYLCASSLGTAGTEAFFGQGTRLTVV.

The V and J genes are TRBV7-8 and TRBJ1-5; D unclear. The ends were cut back, 1 base at V and 7 bases at J, with 17 bases in the middle. Germline V gene lookup returns CDR1 SGHVS and CDR2 FQNEAQ. This CDR3 contains 16 residues. The CDR3 is CASSLERGLFRQPQHF. CDR3 nucleotides: TGTGCCAGCAGCTTAGAGAGAGGTTTGTTCAGGCAGCCCCAGCATTTT.

The rearrangement links TRBV7-2 to TRBJ2-3; no clear D. Deletions cut 2 bases from V and 3 bases from J, with 3 bases between. The germline CDR1 and CDR2 sequences are SGHTA and FQGNSA. This CDR3 contains 12 residues. CDR3 DNA sequence: TGTGCCAGCAGCTTAATAACAGATACGCAGTATTTT. Amino acid sequence: CASSLITDTQYF.

CDR3 bases: TGTGCCAGCAGTCCTAGGGACATTTACGAGCAGTACTTC. It yields the protein CASSPRDIYEQYF. V is TRBV12-3 or TRBV12-4 and J is TRBJ2-7; tentative D call: TRBD1 (6 bases). The CDR3 sequence is 13 residues long. V was shortened by 5 bases and J by 4 bases, with 12 bases between the two germline ends.

J is TRBJ1-4 and V is TRBV3-1 (or the pseudogene TRBV3-2); D is ambiguous. V lost 4 bases to trimming and J lost 7 bases, with 16 bases between them. Germline CDR1 is LGHDT and CDR2 is YNNKEL (reference sequence). The CDR3 is 15 amino acids. CDR3 coding DNA: TGTGCCAGCAGCCGACCTGGACCCGCGGGTGAAAAACTGTTTTTT. Protein: CASSRPGPAGEKLFF.

The chain recombines TRBV7-9 with TRBJ2-2; 8 positions match TRBD1. Germline CDR1 reads SEHNR; CDR2 reads FQNEAQ (reference sequence). The CDR3 totals 16 residues. V was clipped by 1 base and J by 3 bases; unmatched bases: 4. The CDR3 nucleotides read TGTGCCAGCAGCTTAGGGGCAGGGGGCGACACCGGGGAGCTGTTTTTT. This codes for CASSLGAGGDTGELFF.

V and J are TRBV12-3 or TRBV12-4 and TRBJ1-1, with D tentatively TRBD1 (5 bases). The CDR3 has 12 residues. Trimming stripped 7 bases from V and 8 bases from J, with 14 bases between. CDR3 sequence: CASTFATAEAFF. The CDR3 DNA reads TGTGCCAGCACCTTCGCGACAGCCGAAGCTTTCTTT.